A selection of T cell receptor beta chains follows, all from one sample in a study of shared clonotypes between healthy human individuals. Libraries were prepared by immunoSEQ multiplex PCR; TCRdb keeps only in-frame clonotypes and omits some of them. This table holds millions of clones, about 95% found once. Sequencing was carried out using naive CD8+ T cells sorted from blood. These receptors originate from a man between 18 and 35 years old in good health. Both conserved end residues are part of each CDR3. A D gene is named only where the DNA matches it firmly. Clone size is shown for a subset of rows, as once, few, many or a class of expanded clone.

j_call,d_call,v_call,clone_size,cdr3_nt,cdr3_aa
TRBJ1-5,.,TRBV10-3,.,TGTGCCATCAGTGAATCACTCGGCCGGTCGATGCAGCCCCAGCATTTT,CAISESLGRSMQPQHF
TRBJ2-7,TRBD2,TRBV7-9,.,TGTGCCAGCAGCTTAAGCGGGAGATACGAGCAGTACTTC,CASSLSGRYEQYF
TRBJ2-1,.,TRBV29-1,.,TGCAGCGTTGAACGCAGACAGGGAGCGGGTTCTGATGAGCAGTTCTTC,CSVERRQGAGSDEQFF
TRBJ2-3,.,TRBV4-1,.,TGCGCCAGCAGCCAAGATTTCATGGCGCAGGGTGCAGATACGCAGTATTTT,CASSQDFMAQGADTQYF
TRBJ1-6,.,TRBV28,.,TGTGCCAGCAGTTTTATCGTAGGTAATTCACCCCTCCACTTT,CASSFIVGNSPLHF
TRBJ1-1,.,TRBV7-9,.,TGTGCCAGCAGCCTGCGTCGACGGAACACTGAAGCTTTCTTT,CASSLRRRNTEAFF
TRBJ2-3,.,TRBV11-1,.,TGTGCCAGCAGCACATGGGCAGGCACAGATACGCAGTATTTT,CASSTWAGTDTQYF
TRBJ2-7,.,TRBV4-2,once,TGTGCCAGCAGCCCACGTCTTGGCTACGAGCAGTACTTC,CASSPRLGYEQYF
TRBJ2-4,TRBD2,TRBV7-9,.,TGTGCCAGCAGCTTAGAAGGGGAGGGGAGCCAAAACATTCAGTACTTC,CASSLEGEGSQNIQYF
TRBJ2-4,.,TRBV27,.,TGTGCCAGCAGTTTCGGAGGACCAGCCAAAAACATTCAGTACTTC,CASSFGGPAKNIQYF
TRBJ2-7,.,TRBV14,.,TGTGCCAGCAGCCAGGACATGGCAGTTCAGTACTTC,CASSQDMAVQYF
TRBJ1-1,TRBD1,TRBV7-2,.,TGTGCCAGCAGACCCGGGACAGGGGTAACTGAAGCTTTCTTT,CASRPGTGVTEAFF
TRBJ2-3,TRBD1,TRBV6-5,.,TGTGCCAGCAGTTGGCAACAGGGGTGGGGCACAGATACGCAGTATTTT,CASSWQQGWGTDTQYF
TRBJ2-7,.,TRBV7-9,.,TGTGCCAGCAGCCCTCCCCGGGGGGCGGATGCCGAGCAGTACTTC,CASSPPRGADAEQYF
TRBJ2-7,.,TRBV28,.,TGTGCCAGCACCATGACACCGGGGACGACCCACGAGCAGTACTTC,CASTMTPGTTHEQYF
TRBJ1-1,TRBD1,TRBV5-4,once,TGTGCCAGCAGCTCCCAGGGGGCAGACATTGAAGCTTTCTTT,CASSSQGADIEAFF
TRBJ1-2,.,TRBV11-2,.,TGTGCCAGCAGCTCTGACAGAAACTATGGCTACACCTTC,CASSSDRNYGYTF
TRBJ1-5,.,TRBV28,.,TGTGCCAGCAGTTTGGCAGGGCAGGGGAATCAGCCCCAGCATTTT,CASSLAGQGNQPQHF
TRBJ1-2,.,TRBV25-1,once,TGTGCCAGCAGTGGGCCCGTGGGGCGGTTCTATGGCTACACCTTC,CASSGPVGRFYGYTF
TRBJ2-7,TRBD1,TRBV4-1,.,TGCGCCAGCAGCCAAGTCCCAGGGGGCGTATACGAGCAGTACTTC,CASSQVPGGVYEQYF
TRBJ2-5,TRBD1,TRBV29-1,.,TGCAGCGCCCACGGGACAGTCACCCAAGAGACCCAGTACTTC,CSAHGTVTQETQYF
TRBJ2-2,.,TRBV5-4,few,TGTGCCAGCAGCTTGGACGGGGAGCTGTTTTTT,CASSLDGELFF